The rows below give T cell receptor beta chains drawn from one sample of a study of cytomegalovirus exposure and HLA in healthy donors. Method: immunoSEQ multiplex PCR; TCRdb's copy keeps in-frame clones and lacks some. The top ten hold around 10% of the sample, which has 65,000 to 70,000 clones, more than 80% seen once. Sequenced sample: PBMCs. The receptors come from a woman between 25 and 40 years old in good health and CMV-seropositive. CDR3s include the opening cysteine and the closing phenylalanine or tryptophan. Fields, in order: CDR3 DNA, CDR3 protein, V gene, J gene, D gene, clone size. The D gene is left open where the match is weak. Expanded clones get a size class; other rows say once, few or many, or leave the size out.

cdr3_nt: TGTGCCAGCATTCAAAGCGGCGGCAATGAGCAGTTCTTC
cdr3_aa: CASIQSGGNEQFF
v_call: TRBV28
j_call: TRBJ2-1
d_call: .
clone_size: .

cdr3_nt: TGTGCCAGCAGGATCCCCCAGGCCACGAATGAGCAGTTCTTC
cdr3_aa: CASRIPQATNEQFF
v_call: TRBV10-3
j_call: TRBJ2-1
d_call: .
clone_size: few

cdr3_nt: TGTGCCAGCAGTGAAGCGACAGGCTACAGCTCCTACGAGCAGTACTTC
cdr3_aa: CASSEATGYSSYEQYF
v_call: TRBV6-1
j_call: TRBJ2-7
d_call: .
clone_size: .

cdr3_nt: TGTGCCAGCAGGCCGGGGGTAGAAGAGACCCAGTACTTC
cdr3_aa: CASRPGVEETQYF
v_call: TRBV28
j_call: TRBJ2-5
d_call: .
clone_size: .

cdr3_nt: TGCGCCAGCAGCGACCAGGGGGTAAGCACTGAAGCTTTCTTT
cdr3_aa: CASSDQGVSTEAFF
v_call: TRBV5-1
j_call: TRBJ1-1
d_call: TRBD1
clone_size: .

cdr3_nt: TGTGCCAGCAGCTTTACAGTCTCTGGGGCCAACGTCCTGACTTTC
cdr3_aa: CASSFTVSGANVLTF
v_call: TRBV11-2
j_call: TRBJ2-6
d_call: .
clone_size: .

cdr3_nt: TGTGCCAGCAGCCAGGACAGGGTATACTACGAGCAGTACTTC
cdr3_aa: CASSQDRVYYEQYF
v_call: TRBV5-5
j_call: TRBJ2-7
d_call: TRBD1
clone_size: .

cdr3_nt: TGTGCCAGCTCACCACGTATCTTCCGAGGCGAGGTCGGCACCGGGGAGCTGTTTTTT
cdr3_aa: CASSPRIFRGEVGTGELFF
v_call: TRBV18
j_call: TRBJ2-2
d_call: .
clone_size: .

cdr3_nt: TGTGCCAGCAGCCCAACGACTAGCGGGAGGTACGAGCAGTACTTC
cdr3_aa: CASSPTTSGRYEQYF
v_call: TRBV7-2
j_call: TRBJ2-7
d_call: TRBD2
clone_size: .

cdr3_nt: TGCGCCACCGAGACAGGGCGCTATGGCTACACCTTC
cdr3_aa: CATETGRYGYTF
v_call: TRBV23-1
j_call: TRBJ1-2
d_call: TRBD1
clone_size: .

cdr3_nt: TGTGCCAGCAGTCGGGGACTCCAAGAGACCCAGTACTTC
cdr3_aa: CASSRGLQETQYF
v_call: TRBV6-5
j_call: TRBJ2-5
d_call: .
clone_size: .

cdr3_nt: TGTGCCAGCAGCGTATCTCCGGGGAAGGGAACAACTAATGAAAAACTGTTTTTT
cdr3_aa: CASSVSPGKGTTNEKLFF
v_call: TRBV9
j_call: TRBJ1-4
d_call: .
clone_size: .

cdr3_nt: TGTGCCAGCAGTCCAGCGGGAGTAGTAGATACGCAGTATTTT
cdr3_aa: CASSPAGVVDTQYF
v_call: TRBV27
j_call: TRBJ2-3
d_call: TRBD2
clone_size: .

cdr3_nt: TGTGCCAGCAGCCCTAGCGGGAGGGCCGTGTTCTTC
cdr3_aa: CASSPSGRAVFF
v_call: TRBV7-2
j_call: TRBJ2-1
d_call: TRBD2
clone_size: .

cdr3_nt: TGCGCCAGCAGCCAGGGGACAGGCGGGTTGAGGGAGACCCAGTACTTC
cdr3_aa: CASSQGTGGLRETQYF
v_call: TRBV4-1
j_call: TRBJ2-5
d_call: TRBD1
clone_size: .

cdr3_nt: TGTGCCAGCAGCTTTGGTATCTCATCGAGAGAAGGCTACACCTTC
cdr3_aa: CASSFGISSREGYTF
v_call: TRBV7-9
j_call: TRBJ1-2
d_call: .
clone_size: .

cdr3_nt: TGCGCCAGCAGCTCAACTAGCGGGAGCTACAATGAGCAGTTCTTC
cdr3_aa: CASSSTSGSYNEQFF
v_call: TRBV5-1
j_call: TRBJ2-1
d_call: TRBD2
clone_size: .

cdr3_nt: TGTGCCAGCAGCGGTCGAACTAGCGGGAGCGATGAGCAGTTCTTC
cdr3_aa: CASSGRTSGSDEQFF
v_call: TRBV7-9
j_call: TRBJ2-1
d_call: TRBD2
clone_size: .

cdr3_nt: TGTGCCAGCAGCCTAGGCTCGGCAACTAATGAAAAACTGTTTTTT
cdr3_aa: CASSLGSATNEKLFF
v_call: TRBV7-9
j_call: TRBJ1-4
d_call: .
clone_size: .

cdr3_nt: TGTGCCAGTAGTATAGATTCGGCAGGGGAAGAAAAACTGTTTTTT
cdr3_aa: CASSIDSAGEEKLFF
v_call: TRBV19
j_call: TRBJ1-4
d_call: .
clone_size: .

cdr3_nt: TGTGCCAGCAGTAGCCCGGAGGGGAGCACAGATACGCAGTATTTT
cdr3_aa: CASSSPEGSTDTQYF
v_call: TRBV2
j_call: TRBJ2-3
d_call: .
clone_size: .

cdr3_nt: TGTGCCAGCAGTGATCCCAGCGCCCCCCCTATCGCGCAGTACTTC
cdr3_aa: CASSDPSAPPIAQYF
v_call: TRBV6-4
j_call: TRBJ2-7
d_call: .
clone_size: .

cdr3_nt: TGTGCCAGCAGTCCTCTAACACAGGACTATGGCTACACCTTC
cdr3_aa: CASSPLTQDYGYTF
v_call: TRBV6-1
j_call: TRBJ1-2
d_call: .
clone_size: .

cdr3_nt: TGCGCCAGCTTGAGTCGGTACCCCTATGGCTACACCTTC
cdr3_aa: CASLSRYPYGYTF
v_call: TRBV10-1
j_call: TRBJ1-2
d_call: .
clone_size: .

cdr3_nt: TGTGCCAGCAGCTTAGACAGGGTGAACACTGAAGCTTTCTTT
cdr3_aa: CASSLDRVNTEAFF
v_call: TRBV7-9
j_call: TRBJ1-1
d_call: .
clone_size: .

cdr3_nt: TGTGCCAGCAGTTACGAAGCGGGGACTAATACGCAGTATTTT
cdr3_aa: CASSYEAGTNTQYF
v_call: TRBV6-5
j_call: TRBJ2-3
d_call: TRBD2
clone_size: .

cdr3_nt: TGTGCCAGCACCTTGGACAGGGGGGTAAATGGCTACACCTTC
cdr3_aa: CASTLDRGVNGYTF
v_call: TRBV7-9
j_call: TRBJ1-2
d_call: TRBD1
clone_size: .

cdr3_nt: TGCAGCGTTGATTCTTTAGAGGGCAATGAGCAGTTCTTC
cdr3_aa: CSVDSLEGNEQFF
v_call: TRBV29-1
j_call: TRBJ2-1
d_call: .
clone_size: .

cdr3_nt: TGTGCCAGTAGTTCCGCTCAGGGGGGACAGACCCAGTACTTC
cdr3_aa: CASSSAQGGQTQYF
v_call: TRBV19
j_call: TRBJ2-5
d_call: .
clone_size: .

cdr3_nt: TGTGCCAGCAGCTCAGACGGTTGGAGTCCCTACGAGCAGTACTTC
cdr3_aa: CASSSDGWSPYEQYF
v_call: TRBV7-9
j_call: TRBJ2-7
d_call: .
clone_size: .

cdr3_nt: TGTGCCAGCAGCTTGTTGGGGACAGGGGACTGGGAGCAGTACTTC
cdr3_aa: CASSLLGTGDWEQYF
v_call: TRBV5-5
j_call: TRBJ2-7
d_call: TRBD1
clone_size: .

cdr3_nt: TGCGCCAGCAGTGAGGTGGTGGCCGAAGCTTTCTTT
cdr3_aa: CASSEVVAEAFF
v_call: TRBV10-2
j_call: TRBJ1-1
d_call: .
clone_size: .

cdr3_nt: TGTGCCACCAGCAGAGATCATGGCACAGATACGCAGTATTTT
cdr3_aa: CATSRDHGTDTQYF
v_call: TRBV15
j_call: TRBJ2-3
d_call: .
clone_size: .

cdr3_nt: TGTGCCAGCAGCCGACCCTGGGACAGGGGGCGAGATGATGGCTACACCTTC
cdr3_aa: CASSRPWDRGRDDGYTF
v_call: TRBV2
j_call: TRBJ1-2
d_call: TRBD1
clone_size: .

cdr3_nt: TGTGCCAGCAGTTACTCTGGGGGGGGCCAGCCCCAGCATTTT
cdr3_aa: CASSYSGGGQPQHF
v_call: TRBV6-6
j_call: TRBJ1-5
d_call: .
clone_size: .

cdr3_nt: TGTGCCAGCAGCAGAAGCGCCCAAGAGACCCAGTACTTC
cdr3_aa: CASSRSAQETQYF
v_call: TRBV7-3
j_call: TRBJ2-5
d_call: .
clone_size: .

cdr3_nt: TGTGCCAGCAGCCCGGGACTAGCGGGGGGGAGCTCCTACGAGCAGTACTTC
cdr3_aa: CASSPGLAGGSSYEQYF
v_call: TRBV7-2
j_call: TRBJ2-7
d_call: TRBD2
clone_size: .

cdr3_nt: TGCGCCAGCAGCTTAGGTGCTAGCGGGAGGGCCTATGGGCAGTTCTTC
cdr3_aa: CASSLGASGRAYGQFF
v_call: TRBV5-1
j_call: TRBJ2-1
d_call: TRBD2
clone_size: .

cdr3_nt: TGTGCCAGCAGCCGGCCGGCCACAGGGGGCGCTTCCTATGGCTACACCTTC
cdr3_aa: CASSRPATGGASYGYTF
v_call: TRBV7-8
j_call: TRBJ1-2
d_call: TRBD1
clone_size: .

cdr3_nt: TGTGCCAGCTCACCGCTCGGACTGGTCACCGGGGAGCTGTTTTTT
cdr3_aa: CASSPLGLVTGELFF
v_call: TRBV18
j_call: TRBJ2-2
d_call: .
clone_size: .

cdr3_nt: TGCGCCAGCACCCGAGACAGGGGAGGCGAGCAGTACTTC
cdr3_aa: CASTRDRGGEQYF
v_call: TRBV10-1
j_call: TRBJ2-7
d_call: TRBD1
clone_size: once

cdr3_nt: TGCGCCAGCAGACTCGGAAGCGGAGAGACCCAGTACTTC
cdr3_aa: CASRLGSGETQYF
v_call: TRBV5-1
j_call: TRBJ2-5
d_call: .
clone_size: .

cdr3_nt: TGCAGCGTTGACATCAGGGGTCCCAACTATGGCTACACCTTC
cdr3_aa: CSVDIRGPNYGYTF
v_call: TRBV29-1
j_call: TRBJ1-2
d_call: .
clone_size: .

cdr3_nt: TGTGCCAGCAGCAACAGGGGGCTCGGCTCTGGGGCCAACGTCCTGACTTTC
cdr3_aa: CASSNRGLGSGANVLTF
v_call: TRBV5-8
j_call: TRBJ2-6
d_call: TRBD1
clone_size: .

cdr3_nt: TGTGCCAGCAGACTGACTAGCGGGCCCACAGATACGCAGTATTTT
cdr3_aa: CASRLTSGPTDTQYF
v_call: TRBV28
j_call: TRBJ2-3
d_call: TRBD2
clone_size: .

cdr3_nt: TGTGCCAGCAGCCTCCGGGACAGGGGATCCTACGAGCAGTACTTC
cdr3_aa: CASSLRDRGSYEQYF
v_call: TRBV6-5
j_call: TRBJ2-7
d_call: TRBD1
clone_size: .

cdr3_nt: TGTGCCAGCAGCTTCCGACTAGCCGTGCAGACCCAGTACTTC
cdr3_aa: CASSFRLAVQTQYF
v_call: TRBV5-5
j_call: TRBJ2-5
d_call: TRBD2
clone_size: .

cdr3_nt: TGTGCCAGCAGCTTTAAACTAGCGGGAGTGGAGACCCAGTACTTC
cdr3_aa: CASSFKLAGVETQYF
v_call: TRBV7-3
j_call: TRBJ2-5
d_call: TRBD2
clone_size: .

cdr3_nt: TGCGCCAGCAGCCAAGACAGGGATGTATACACCATATATTTT
cdr3_aa: CASSQDRDVYTIYF
v_call: TRBV4-1
j_call: TRBJ1-3
d_call: .
clone_size: .

cdr3_nt: TGTGCCAGCTCTCCGCCGGGACAGCGGGAGACCCAGTACTTC
cdr3_aa: CASSPPGQRETQYF
v_call: TRBV18
j_call: TRBJ2-5
d_call: TRBD1
clone_size: .

cdr3_nt: TGTGCCAGCAGTGAAATGACAGCAACTAATGAAAAACTGTTTTTT
cdr3_aa: CASSEMTATNEKLFF
v_call: TRBV6-1
j_call: TRBJ1-4
d_call: .
clone_size: few

cdr3_nt: TGTGCCAGCAGTTCCCCTGACAGGGGGAGACGTGAAGCTTTCTTT
cdr3_aa: CASSSPDRGRREAFF
v_call: TRBV6-5
j_call: TRBJ1-1
d_call: TRBD1
clone_size: .

cdr3_nt: TGTGCCAGTAGCAAGGTGGAGGGATCCGAGCAGTACTTC
cdr3_aa: CASSKVEGSEQYF
v_call: TRBV19
j_call: TRBJ2-7
d_call: .
clone_size: .

cdr3_nt: TGCGCCAGCAGCTCCGTTGGACTAGTTGGCACAGATACGCAGTATTTT
cdr3_aa: CASSSVGLVGTDTQYF
v_call: TRBV5-1
j_call: TRBJ2-3
d_call: TRBD2
clone_size: .

cdr3_nt: TGTGCCAGCAGCTTAGCGGGGACTAGCGGAAGGGGTACGCAGTATTTT
cdr3_aa: CASSLAGTSGRGTQYF
v_call: TRBV7-2
j_call: TRBJ2-3
d_call: TRBD2
clone_size: .

cdr3_nt: TGTGCCTGGAGTATGGGGACAGGGTCAGGCTACACCTTC
cdr3_aa: CAWSMGTGSGYTF
v_call: TRBV30
j_call: TRBJ1-2
d_call: TRBD1
clone_size: .

cdr3_nt: TGTGCCAGCAGTTTGTCGCGGACAGGGGGCACCAAGCAGTACTTC
cdr3_aa: CASSLSRTGGTKQYF
v_call: TRBV28
j_call: TRBJ2-7
d_call: TRBD1
clone_size: .

cdr3_nt: TGTGCCAGCAGTCTGACAGGGTCCGCGAGCAATCAGCCCCAGCATTTT
cdr3_aa: CASSLTGSASNQPQHF
v_call: TRBV27
j_call: TRBJ1-5
d_call: TRBD1
clone_size: .

cdr3_nt: TGCGCCAGCAGCTTGACAGGGGGCCTTGTTGGCGAGCAGTACTTC
cdr3_aa: CASSLTGGLVGEQYF
v_call: TRBV5-1
j_call: TRBJ2-7
d_call: TRBD1
clone_size: .